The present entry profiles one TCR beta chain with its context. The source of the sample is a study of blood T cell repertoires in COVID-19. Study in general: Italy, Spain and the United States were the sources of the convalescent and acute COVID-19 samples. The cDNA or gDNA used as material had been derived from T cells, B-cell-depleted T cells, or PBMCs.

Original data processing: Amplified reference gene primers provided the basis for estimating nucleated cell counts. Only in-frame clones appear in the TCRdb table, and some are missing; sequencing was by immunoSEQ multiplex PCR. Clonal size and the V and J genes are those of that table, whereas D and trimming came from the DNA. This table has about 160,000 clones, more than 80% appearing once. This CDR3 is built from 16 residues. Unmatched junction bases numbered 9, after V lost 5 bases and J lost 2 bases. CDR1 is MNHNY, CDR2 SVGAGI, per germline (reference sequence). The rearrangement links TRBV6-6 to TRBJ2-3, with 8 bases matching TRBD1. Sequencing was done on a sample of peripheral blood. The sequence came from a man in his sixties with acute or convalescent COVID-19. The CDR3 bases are TGTGCCAGCAGTGGCAGCCACAGGGGGGTCACAGATACGCAGTATTTT. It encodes CASSGSHRGVTDTQYF.